Below, 2 T cell receptor beta chains from the same sample are listed, as sequenced in a study of T cell responses to AZD1222 COVID-19 vaccine. Measured with immunoSEQ multiplex PCR; TCRdb has only the in-frame clones, and not every one. This table holds about 100,000 clones, 90% to 95% found once. Sequencing used peripheral blood, obtained on day 0 of AZD1222 vaccination. The source of these receptors is an adult in good health.

This chain joins TRBV6-5 and TRBJ2-2; D is undetermined. Germline CDR1 is MNHEY and CDR2 is SVGAGI. This CDR3 region has 12 residues. With 8 bases removed from V and 4 bases from J, the gap between germline ends came to 8 bases. The CDR3 here is CASRIGTGELFF. Written as DNA, the CDR3 is TGTGCCAGCCGGATAGGCACCGGGGAGCTGTTTTTT.

The chain links TRBV19 to TRBJ1-1; possibly TRBD1 for D (5 bases). Trimming pared 5 bases from V and 2 bases from J, leaving 9 bases between. The CDR3 consists of 13 residues. Germline V gene sequence: CDR1 LNHDA, CDR2 SQIVND (reference sequence). In DNA, the CDR3 is TGTGCCAGTAGTTCGCAGGGAAACACTGAAGCTTTCTTT. Residues: CASSSQGNTEAFF.